This T cell receptor (beta chain) was captured by sequencing in a study of beta chain features in type 1 diabetes. Investigators reverse transcribed all isolated RNA, so they sequenced expressed TCRB transcripts. Clones were read by immunoSEQ multiplex PCR, and TCRdb kept only the in-frame ones, dropping some. Of under 850,000 clones listed, 13% are singletons. Study results and caveats: All four CD4+ subsets of Type 1 diabetes patients contained TCRB CDR3s that were moderately but significantly shorter.

V was trimmed by 6 bases and J by 1 base, leaving 15 bases between them. The germline V gene has CDR1 SQVTM and CDR2 ANQGSEA. This CDR3 region has 14 residues. Turning to this clone: What it binds is not known.

V usage is TRBV29-1 and J usage is TRBJ1-1; D remains ambiguous. The sequencing sample was made of naive CD4+ T cells from blood. The sequence came from a man aged 18 to 30 with type 1 diabetes. The chain's CDR3 is CSVSLVPPNTEAFF. The CDR3 nucleotides are TGCAGCGTGTCCCTAGTCCCCCCGAACACTGAAGCTTTCTTT.